The following is a TCR beta chain sequence with its context. The target antigen is unknown. One base away lies a much larger clone, so this may be a sequencing read error. The entry originates in a study of blood T cells in healthy people across ages. Overall study: About one barcoded beta molecule per two T cells was the capture yield of template switching. The study, taken as a whole, reports: Age showed a roughly linear inverse relationship with TCR beta diversity per million T cells. PBMCs left unsorted prevented a conclusive naive versus antigen-experienced comparison.

PCR was performed a second time for about 6 to 12 cycles using a sample-barcoded 5' primer and a J-beta primer mix. Each cDNA was tagged by a template-switch adaptor containing 12 random nucleotides. MiXCR was run by TCRdb on the 5' RACE reads, yielding one entry per CDR3 protein. The sample lists hundreds of thousands of distinct CDR3 sequences; 40% to 65% were seen once. The CDR3 totals 15 residues. This chain connects TRBV21-1 to TRBJ2-7; TRBD1, the table's D call, was not compared with the DNA. TRBV21-1 is shown as a pseudogene. The sample comprised blood. This sequence originates from a woman aged 80 or older in good health. The CDR3 region is CASSRQEGKLYEQYF. For the CDR3, the DNA is TGTGCCAGCAGCAGACAGGAGGGGAAGCTCTACGAGCAGTACTTC.